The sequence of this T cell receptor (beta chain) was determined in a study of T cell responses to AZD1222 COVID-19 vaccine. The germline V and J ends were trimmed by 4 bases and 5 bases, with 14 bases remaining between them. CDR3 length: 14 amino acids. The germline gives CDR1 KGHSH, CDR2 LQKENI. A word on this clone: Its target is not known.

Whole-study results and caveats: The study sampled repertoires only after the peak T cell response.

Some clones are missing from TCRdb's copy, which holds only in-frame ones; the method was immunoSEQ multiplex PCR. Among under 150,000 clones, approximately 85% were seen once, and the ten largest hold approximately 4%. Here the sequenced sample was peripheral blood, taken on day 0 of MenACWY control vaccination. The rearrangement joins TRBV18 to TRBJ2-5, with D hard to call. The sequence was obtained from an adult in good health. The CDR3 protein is CASSLQIDMETQYF. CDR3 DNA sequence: TGTGCCAGCTCACTGCAGATCGATATGGAGACCCAGTACTTC.